These 20 T cell receptor beta chains were sequenced from one sample in a study of early T cells in non-severe SARS-CoV-2 infection. TCRdb ran MiXCR on the 5' RACE reads and lists one entry per CDR3 protein. The sample includes over 75,000 distinct CDR3 sequences, over 10% of them seen just once. Sequenced sample: whole blood. All receptors derive from an adult who was a healthcare worker with PCR-confirmed SARS-CoV-2 infection or an uninfected control (not recorded which).

In its sample, this clonotype was seen once. A clone one base away is much larger, so this may be a read error. The CDR3 DNA reads as TGTGCCAGCAGCCAAGATCCGCTGTGGGAGCGGTACTTC. Amino acid sequence: CASSQDPLWERYF. The V gene is TRBV4-2, the J gene TRBJ2-7; D might be TRBD2 (5 bases). The germline V gene encodes CDR1 LGHNA and CDR2 YNFKEQ. This CDR3 is 13 amino acids long.

The chain has TRBV5-1 and TRBJ2-2, with unresolved D. The CDR3 consists of 16 residues. Germline loops: CDR1 SGHRS, CDR2 YFSETQ. Trimming removed 0 bases from V and 4 bases from J, with 13 bases in between. The CDR3 DNA follows: TGCGCCAGCAGCTTGGAACTCCTTCGTGGCACCGGGGAGCTGTTTTTT. This encodes CASSLELLRGTGELFF.

This clonotype was seen at least ten times. The chain couples TRBV15 to TRBJ2-1, with 10 bases aligning to TRBD2. Germline trimming cut 0 bases from V and 5 bases from J; bases unmatched to any gene: 4. Germline values: CDR1 LNHNV, CDR2 YYDKDF (reference sequence). This CDR3 spans 16 amino acids. CDR3 nucleotide sequence: TGTGCCACCAGCAGAGAGGGACTAGCGATAAACAATGAGCAGTTCTTC. Residues: CATSREGLAINNEQFF.

The chain combines TRBV2 with TRBJ2-3, with 8 nucleotides matching TRBD2. V was clipped by 3 bases and J by 4 bases; unmatched bases: 6. The CDR3 has 15 amino acids. Germline V CDR1 and CDR2: SNHLY, FYNNEI. CDR3 bases: TGTGCCAGCAGTGACGGGGGGGGACCTTCAGATACGCAGTATTTT. Its protein product is CASSDGGGPSDTQYF.

The rearrangement uses TRBV7-2 and TRBJ2-5; D gene unclear. This CDR3 has 14 residues. Germline CDR1 is SGHTA and CDR2 is FQGNSA. Trimming pared 1 base from V and 4 bases from J, leaving 10 bases between. In DNA, the CDR3 is TGTGCCAGCAGCTTAGGCGTCAGCCTAGAGACCCAGTACTTC. It specifies CASSLGVSLETQYF.

There are a few counts of this clonotype. The chain recombines TRBV11-3 with TRBJ2-1, with TRBD1 matching over 7 bases. V trimming: 1 base; J trimming: 8 bases; junction bases outside the gene matches: 5. The germline V gene has CDR1 SGHNT and CDR2 YENEEA. This CDR3 comprises 14 residues. CDR3 DNA sequence: TGTGCCAGCAGCTTAGGGGCCACAGGGGATGAGCAGTTCTTC. It translates to CASSLGATGDEQFF.

This chain links TRBV18 with TRBJ2-3; D not certain. Trimming pared 0 bases from V and 1 base from J, leaving 11 bases between. The CDR3 runs to 16 residues. CDR1 is KGHSH, CDR2 LQKENI, per germline. This chain's CDR3 is CASSPPHAPGTDTQYF. In DNA, the CDR3 is TGTGCCAGCTCACCACCTCACGCCCCTGGCACAGATACGCAGTATTTT.

V usage is TRBV7-4 and J usage is TRBJ2-1; D gene unclear. CDR1 SGHVT and CDR2 SQSDAQ come from the germline V gene. The V end was cut by 7 bases, the J end by 4 bases, with 20 bases between. CDR3 size: 16 residues. CDR3 sequence (DNA): TGTGCCAGCATCCGCCCTGGGCGGAGACCTTACAATGAGCAGTTCTTC. Protein sequence: CASIRPGRRPYNEQFF.

V usage is TRBV4-1 and J usage is TRBJ2-5; 9 nucleotides align to TRBD2. This CDR3 spans 14 amino acids. Germline loops: CDR1 MGHRA, CDR2 YSYEKL. With 0 bases clipped from V and 5 bases from J, the junction kept 1 base outside the gene matches. In DNA form, the CDR3 reads TGCGCCAGCAGCCAAGACAGCGGGAGGGAGACCCAGTACTTC. As protein: CASSQDSGRETQYF.

The V gene is TRBV5-1, the J gene TRBJ2-3, with D unresolved. Trimming cost V 7 bases and J 6 bases, with 6 bases left between them. This CDR3 is built from 10 residues. In germline, CDR1 is SGHRS, CDR2 YFSETQ. This CDR3 reads CASPPDTQYF. The CDR3 region has the DNA TGCGCCAGCCCTCCGGATACGCAGTATTTT. Full variable domain (outside the CDR3, taken from reference TRBV5-1 and TRBJ2-3): KAGVTQTPRYLIKTRGQQVTLSCSPISGHRSVSWYQQTPGQGLQFLFEYFSETQRNKGNFPGRFSGRQFSNSRSEMNVSTLELGDSALYLCASPPDTQYFGPGTRLTVL.

This clonotype was detected many times. The chain has TRBV20-1 and TRBJ2-2, with D maybe TRBD2 (6 bases). The CDR3 has 14 residues. Germline CDR1 reads DFQATT; CDR2 reads SNEGSKA (reference sequence). Trimming stripped 5 bases from V and 5 bases from J, with 15 bases between. CDR3 DNA sequence: TGCAGTGCTCCCAATTACGGGGGTACCGGGGAGCTGTTTTTT. Its translation: CSAPNYGGTGELFF.

This clonotype was observed a few times. This sequence joins TRBV21-1 and TRBJ2-7; no check of the table's D call, TRBD1, against the DNA was made. TRBV21-1 is a listed pseudogene. The CDR3 consists of 17 residues. CDR3 coding DNA: TGTGCCAGCAGCAAAACGCCACAGGATCCGGGGGACTACGAGCAGTACTTC. Translation gives CASSKTPQDPGDYEQYF.

The CDR3 here is CSVEGVREQETQYF. The CDR3 DNA reads TGCAGCGTTGAAGGGGTCAGGGAGCAAGAGACCCAGTACTTC. The chain is built from TRBV29-1 and TRBJ2-5; D possibly matches TRBD1 or TRBD2 (5 bases each). CDR3 length: 14 residues. Trimming cost V 1 base and J 2 bases, with 11 bases left between them. Per germline, CDR1 SQVTM and CDR2 ANQGSEA.

This clonotype was observed many times. The chain couples TRBV29-1 to TRBJ2-1, with 15 bases matching TRBD2. Trimming at V came to 5 bases and at J to 0 bases, leaving 11 bases not matched to a gene. This CDR3 region has 19 residues. The germline gives CDR1 SQVTM, CDR2 ANQGSEA. CDR3 coding DNA: TGCAGCGTTTTCCGGACTAGCGGGGGGGTTTTTAGCTCCTACAATGAGCAGTTCTTC. Translating gives CSVFRTSGGVFSSYNEQFF.

This rearrangement joins TRBV20-1 to TRBJ2-1, with 7 bases identical to TRBD2. The junction had 11 bases not matched to a gene; V was cut back by 0 bases and J by 6 bases. The CDR3 spans 16 residues. CDR1 and CDR2 from the germline V gene are DFQATT and SNEGSKA (reference sequence). For the CDR3, the DNA is TGCAGTGCTAGAGACCGCGACGCTAGCGGCTTCAATGAGCAGTTCTTC. Translation gives CSARDRDASGFNEQFF.

Details on this clonotype: An end of the junction differs from the germline gene, which may be a read error. The chain is built from TRBV6-5 and TRBJ2-4; 9 bases align to TRBD2. Germline V lookup: CDR1 MNHEY, CDR2 SVGAGI. The CDR3 extends over 14 amino acids. As DNA, the CDR3 is TGTGCCAGCAGTCCAGGGACTAGCAAAAACACTCAGTACTTC. This gives the protein CASSPGTSKNTQYF.

The J gene is TRBJ2-2, the V gene TRBV2, with a tentative D call TRBD2 (5 bases). This CDR3 has 17 amino acids. CDR1 and CDR2 (germline): SNHLY, FYNNEI. Trimming pared 2 bases from V and 6 bases from J, leaving 19 bases between. The CDR3 is CASSEYGRAEKAGELFF. CDR3 bases: TGTGCCAGCAGTGAATATGGGAGAGCGGAAAAGGCCGGGGAGCTGTTTTTT.

This clonotype was observed a few times. This chain connects TRBV11-2 to TRBJ1-1; D is perhaps TRBD1 (6 bases). From germline, CDR1 is SGHAT and CDR2 FQNNGV. The CDR3 loop spans 15 amino acids. V shed 5 bases and J shed 4 bases, with 17 bases lying between them. CDR3 bases: TGTGCCAGCAGCCCCGCGGAGGGGGTGAGCACTGAAGCTTTCTTT. Protein sequence: CASSPAEGVSTEAFF. Full variable domain (missing parts from reference TRBV11-2 and TRBJ1-1): EAGVAQSPRYKIIEKRQSVAFWCNPISGHATLYWYQQILGQGPKLLIQFQNNGVVDDSQLPKDRFSAERLKGVDSTLKIQPAKLEDSAVYLCASSPAEGVSTEAFFGQGTRLTVV.

The chain carries TRBV20-1 and TRBJ2-2, with D possibly matching TRBD1 (6 bases). Per germline, CDR1 DFQATT and CDR2 SNEGSKA (reference sequence). The V end was cut by 2 bases, the J end by 6 bases, with 7 bases between. This CDR3 region has 12 residues. The CDR3 protein is CSARWGPGELFF. The DNA of the CDR3 is TGCAGTGCTAGATGGGGGCCCGGGGAGCTGTTTTTT.

This clonotype was counted only a few times. The rearrangement links TRBV20-1 to TRBJ1-1, with 8 positions matching TRBD1. Trimming took 5 bases from V and 1 from J; bases not matched to a gene: 9. Germline V CDR1 and CDR2: DFQATT, SNEGSKA (reference sequence). The CDR3 extends over 15 amino acids. CDR3 sequence reads: CSAPDRGGRNTEAFF. In nucleotides, the CDR3 is TGCAGTGCTCCCGACAGGGGAGGAAGGAACACTGAAGCTTTCTTT.